This T cell receptor beta chain derives from a study of T cell repertoires in cytomegalovirus infection. In the study overall: Public TCR beta signature analysis indicated the presence of both CMV infection and matching HLA type. Overall study results and limits: CMV carriers having the relevant HLA were flagged by cumulative public TCR beta family frequency. Predominance within the ex vivo response was attributable to HLA-C-restricted CMV-specific TCR beta clonotypes.

This clonotype was counted at least ten times. Its antigen is still unknown. Trimming cost V 4 bases and J 1 base; bases outside gene matches: 4. The germline V gene has CDR1 SGHVS and CDR2 FQNEAQ. The CDR3 sequence is 15 residues long. TCRdb re-called the reads with MiXCR, one entry per CDR3 protein. In the table there are roughly 230,000 distinct CDR3 sequences, 20% to 25% of which are singletons. The rearrangement uses TRBV7-8 and TRBJ2-3, with 8 positions matching TRBD1. Sequenced input: CD8+ T cells from PBMCs. The clonotype was recovered from a human donor in good health (CMV status not recorded). Some clones in this sample may be carry-over from other donors' samples. CDR3 DNA: TGTGCCAGCAGCTCCCCGACAGGGGGCACAGATACGCAGTATTTT. Its protein is CASSSPTGGTDTQYF.